The present TCR beta chain was sequenced within a study of blood T cell repertoires in COVID-19. In the study overall: Collection of acute and convalescent COVID-19 samples took place in the United States, Italy and Spain. Nucleic acid was either cDNA or gDNA, and it came from T cells, B-cell-depleted T cells, or PBMCs.

In the original analysis: The assay estimated nucleated cells by amplifying reference gene primers. Data came from immunoSEQ multiplex PCR; TCRdb stores just in-frame clones and leaves some out. V, J and clone size were drawn from that table, and D and trimming were deduced from the DNA. This table has 140,000 to 150,000 clones, about 90% appearing once. This clone was seen once. CDR3 length: 13 residues. The germline V and J ends were trimmed by 1 base and 7 bases, with 5 bases remaining between them. Sequenced input: peripheral blood. The source of this sequence is a man in his fifties or sixties with active or convalescent COVID-19. The rearrangement joins TRBV12-3 or TRBV12-4 to TRBJ1-6; D remains ambiguous. The DNA for the CDR3 is TGTGCCAGCAGTTTAGAGCGGAATTCACCCCTCCACTTT. Residues: CASSLERNSPLHF.